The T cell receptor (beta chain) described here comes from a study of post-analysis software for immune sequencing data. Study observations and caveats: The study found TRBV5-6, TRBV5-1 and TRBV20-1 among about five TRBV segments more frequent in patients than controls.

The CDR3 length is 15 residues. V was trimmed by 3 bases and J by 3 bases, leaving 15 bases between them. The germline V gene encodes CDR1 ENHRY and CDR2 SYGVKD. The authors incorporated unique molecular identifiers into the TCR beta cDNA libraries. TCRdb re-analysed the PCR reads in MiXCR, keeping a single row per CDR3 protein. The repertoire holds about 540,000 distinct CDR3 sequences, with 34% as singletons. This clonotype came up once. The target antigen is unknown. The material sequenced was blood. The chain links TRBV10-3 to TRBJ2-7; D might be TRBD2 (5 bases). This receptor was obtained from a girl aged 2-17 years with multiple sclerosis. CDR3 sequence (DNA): TGTGCCATCAGTGACGACACGGGGTCCCTCTACGAGCAGTACTTC. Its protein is CAISDDTGSLYEQYF.